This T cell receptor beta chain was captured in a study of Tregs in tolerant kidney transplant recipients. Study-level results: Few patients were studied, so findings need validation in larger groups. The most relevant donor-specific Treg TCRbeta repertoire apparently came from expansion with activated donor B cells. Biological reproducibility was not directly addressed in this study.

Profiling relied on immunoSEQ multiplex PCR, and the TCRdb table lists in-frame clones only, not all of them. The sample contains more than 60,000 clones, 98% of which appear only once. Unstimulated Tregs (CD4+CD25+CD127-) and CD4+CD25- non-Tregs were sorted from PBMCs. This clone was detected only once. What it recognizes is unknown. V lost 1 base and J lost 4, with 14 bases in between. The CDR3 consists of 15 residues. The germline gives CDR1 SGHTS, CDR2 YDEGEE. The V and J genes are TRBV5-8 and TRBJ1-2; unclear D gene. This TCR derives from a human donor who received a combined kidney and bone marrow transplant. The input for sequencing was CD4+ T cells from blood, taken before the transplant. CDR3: CASSLNRGETYGYTF. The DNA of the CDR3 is TGTGCCAGCAGCTTGAATCGGGGAGAAACCTATGGCTACACCTTC. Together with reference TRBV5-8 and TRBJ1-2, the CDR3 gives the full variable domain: EAGVTQSPTHLIKTRGQQATLRCSPISGHTSVYWYQQALGLGLQFLLWYDEGEERNRGNFPPRFSGRQFPNYSSELNVNALELEDSALYLCASSLNRGETYGYTFGSGTRLTVV.